This T cell receptor beta chain appears in the sequencing data of a study of blood T cells in healthy people across ages. The authors ran a second PCR of roughly 6 to 12 cycles using a sample-barcoded 5' primer and a J-beta primer mix. From the 5' RACE reads, TCRdb called clonotypes with MiXCR, one entry per CDR3 protein. Of 600,000 to 650,000 distinct CDR3 sequences in the sample, approximately 59% were seen once. CDR1 MNHEY and CDR2 SVGAGI come from the germline V gene. The CDR3 runs 13 residues. V lost 2 bases, J lost 7 bases, and 11 bases lay in between. This clonotype was observed a handful of times.

The chain employs TRBV6-5 and TRBJ1-2; D possibly corresponds to TRBD1 (5 bases). The sequenced sample was blood. This TCR derives from a man in his sixties in good health. The CDR3 loop reads CASSYRGLLGYTF. The CDR3 nucleotides are TGTGCCAGCAGTTACCGGGGACTTCTTGGCTACACCTTC.